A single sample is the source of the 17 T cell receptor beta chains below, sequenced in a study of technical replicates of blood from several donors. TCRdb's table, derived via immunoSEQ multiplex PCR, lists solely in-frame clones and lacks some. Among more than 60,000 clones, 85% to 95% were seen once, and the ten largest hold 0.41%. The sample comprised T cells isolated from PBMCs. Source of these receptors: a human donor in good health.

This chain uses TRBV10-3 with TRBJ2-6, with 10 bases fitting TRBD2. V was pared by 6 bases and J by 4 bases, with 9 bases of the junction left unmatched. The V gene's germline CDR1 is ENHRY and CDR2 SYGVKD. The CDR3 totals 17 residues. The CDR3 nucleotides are TGTGCCATCAGCGACCTAGCGGGAGTCGCGGGGGCCAACGTCCTGACTTTC. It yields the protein CAISDLAGVAGANVLTF.

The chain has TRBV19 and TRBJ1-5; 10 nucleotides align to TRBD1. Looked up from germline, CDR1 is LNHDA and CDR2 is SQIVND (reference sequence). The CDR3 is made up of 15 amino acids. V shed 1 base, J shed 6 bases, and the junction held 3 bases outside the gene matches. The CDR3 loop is CASSIGDRGTQPQHF. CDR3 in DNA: TGTGCCAGTAGTATAGGGGACAGGGGTACTCAGCCCCAGCATTTT. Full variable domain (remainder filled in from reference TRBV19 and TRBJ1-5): DGGITQSPKYLFRKEGQNVTLSCEQNLNHDAMYWYRQDPGQGLRLIYYSQIVNDFQKGDIAEGYSVSREKKESFPLTVTSAQKNPTAFYLCASSIGDRGTQPQHFGDGTRLSIL.

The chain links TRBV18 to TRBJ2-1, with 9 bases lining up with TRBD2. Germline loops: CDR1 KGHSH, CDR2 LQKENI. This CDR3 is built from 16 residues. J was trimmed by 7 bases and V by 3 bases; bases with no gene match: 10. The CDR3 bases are TGTGCCAGCTCACCTAACTTAGTAGCGGGAGTTAATGAGCAGTTCTTC. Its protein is CASSPNLVAGVNEQFF.

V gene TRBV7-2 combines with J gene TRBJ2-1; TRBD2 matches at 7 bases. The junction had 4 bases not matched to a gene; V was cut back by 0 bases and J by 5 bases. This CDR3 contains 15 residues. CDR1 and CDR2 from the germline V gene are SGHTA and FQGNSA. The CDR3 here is CASSLAQRGHNEQFF. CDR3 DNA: TGTGCCAGCAGCTTAGCACAGCGGGGTCACAATGAGCAGTTCTTC.

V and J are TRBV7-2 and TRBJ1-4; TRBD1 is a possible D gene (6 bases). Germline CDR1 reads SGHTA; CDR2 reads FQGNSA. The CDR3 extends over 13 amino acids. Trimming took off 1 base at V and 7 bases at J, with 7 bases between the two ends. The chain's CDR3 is CASSLGQVEKLFF. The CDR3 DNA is TGTGCCAGCAGCTTAGGACAGGTTGAAAAACTGTTTTTT.

CDR3 DNA sequence: TGTGCCAGCAGTTTAGCGGACACAGATACGCAGTATTTT. Protein product: CASSLADTDTQYF. This chain links TRBV6-4 with TRBJ2-3, with D possibly matching TRBD2 (6 bases). V was cut by 5 bases and J by 2 bases, with 8 bases left in between. Germline lookup yields CDR1 MRHNA and CDR2 SNTAGT. The CDR3 has 13 amino acids.

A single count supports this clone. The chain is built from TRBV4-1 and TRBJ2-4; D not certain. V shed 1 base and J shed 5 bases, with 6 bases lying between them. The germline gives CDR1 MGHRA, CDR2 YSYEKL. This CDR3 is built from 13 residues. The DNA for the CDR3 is TGCGCCAGCAGCCAAGGGGCCCAAAACATTCAGTACTTC. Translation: CASSQGAQNIQYF.

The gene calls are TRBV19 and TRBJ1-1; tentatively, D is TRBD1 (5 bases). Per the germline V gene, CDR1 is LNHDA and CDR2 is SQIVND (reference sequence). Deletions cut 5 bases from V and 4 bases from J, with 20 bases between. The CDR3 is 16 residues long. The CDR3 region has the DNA TGTGCCAGTAGTTGGACTATTAGGGGCTTGGGCACTGAAGCTTTCTTT. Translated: CASSWTIRGLGTEAFF.

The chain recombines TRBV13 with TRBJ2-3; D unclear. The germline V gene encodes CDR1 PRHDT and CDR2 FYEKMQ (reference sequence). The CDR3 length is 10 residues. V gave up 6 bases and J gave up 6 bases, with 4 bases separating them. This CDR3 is CASSTDTQYF. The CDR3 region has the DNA TGTGCCAGCAGTACTGATACGCAGTATTTT.

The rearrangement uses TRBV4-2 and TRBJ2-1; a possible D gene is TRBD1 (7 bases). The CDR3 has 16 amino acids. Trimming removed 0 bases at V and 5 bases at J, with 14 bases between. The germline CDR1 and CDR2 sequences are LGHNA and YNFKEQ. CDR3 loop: CASSQDPGRGDNEQFF. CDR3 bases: TGTGCCAGCAGCCAAGATCCAGGCAGGGGGGACAATGAGCAGTTCTTC.

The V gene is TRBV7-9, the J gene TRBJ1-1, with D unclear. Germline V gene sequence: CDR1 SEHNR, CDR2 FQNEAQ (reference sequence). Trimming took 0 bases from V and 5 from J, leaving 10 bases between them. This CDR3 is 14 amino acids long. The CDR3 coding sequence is TGTGCCAGCAGCTTAGCTTTGGAGGTAACTGAAGCTTTCTTT. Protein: CASSLALEVTEAFF.

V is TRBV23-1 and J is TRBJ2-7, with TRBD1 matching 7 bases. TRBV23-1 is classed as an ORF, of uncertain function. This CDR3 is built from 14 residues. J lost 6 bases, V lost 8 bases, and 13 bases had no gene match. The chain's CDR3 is CASHIQGRSGEQYF. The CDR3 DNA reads TGCGCCAGCCATATACAGGGGCGATCGGGCGAGCAGTACTTC.

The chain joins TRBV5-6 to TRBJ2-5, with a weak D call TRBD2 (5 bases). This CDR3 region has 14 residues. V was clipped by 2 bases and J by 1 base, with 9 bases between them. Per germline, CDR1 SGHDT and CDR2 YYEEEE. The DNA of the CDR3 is TGTGCCAGCAGCTTATTGGCGGGCCAAGAGACCCAGTACTTC. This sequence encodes CASSLLAGQETQYF.

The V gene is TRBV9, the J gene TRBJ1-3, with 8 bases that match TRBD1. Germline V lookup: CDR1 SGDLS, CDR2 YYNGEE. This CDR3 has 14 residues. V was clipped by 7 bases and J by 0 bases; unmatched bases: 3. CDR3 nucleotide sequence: TGTGCCAGCCGGACAGGGAGCTCTGGAAACACCATATATTTT. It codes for CASRTGSSGNTIYF. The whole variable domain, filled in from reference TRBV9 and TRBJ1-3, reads DSGVTQTPKHLITATGQRVTLRCSPRSGDLSVYWYQQSLDQGLQFLIQYYNGEERAKGNILERFSAQQFPDLHSELNLSSLELGDSALYFCASRTGSSGNTIYFGEGSWLTVV.

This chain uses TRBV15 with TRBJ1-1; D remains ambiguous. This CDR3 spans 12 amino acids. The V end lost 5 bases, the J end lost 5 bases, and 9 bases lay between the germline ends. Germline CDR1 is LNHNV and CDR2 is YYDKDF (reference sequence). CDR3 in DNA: TGTGCCACCAGCGGCAGGAGGACTGAAGCTTTCTTT. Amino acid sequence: CATSGRRTEAFF.

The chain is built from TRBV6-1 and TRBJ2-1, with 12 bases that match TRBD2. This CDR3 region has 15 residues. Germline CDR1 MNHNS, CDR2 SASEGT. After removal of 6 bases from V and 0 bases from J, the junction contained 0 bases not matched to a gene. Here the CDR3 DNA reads TGTGCCAGCAGACTAGCGGGAGGCTCCTACAATGAGCAGTTCTTC. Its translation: CASRLAGGSYNEQFF.

Here the CDR3 reads CASSSNRDTKLNTEAFF. CDR3 nucleotide sequence: TGTGCCAGCAGTTCCAATCGGGACACCAAATTGAACACTGAAGCTTTCTTT. The rearrangement uses TRBV27 and TRBJ1-1; the D gene is possibly TRBD1 (6 bases). Trimming stripped 4 bases from V and 0 bases from J, with 18 bases between. CDR1 and CDR2 from the germline V gene are MNHEY and SMNVEV (reference sequence). The CDR3 is 17 residues long.